This TCR beta chain emerged from a study of blood T cell repertoires in COVID-19. Study as a whole: COVID-19 samples collected from the United States, Italy and Spain covered acute and convalescent phases.

Original handling: Nucleated cell number was recorded as an estimate derived from reference gene primer amplification. Some clones are missing from TCRdb's copy, which holds only in-frame ones; the method was immunoSEQ multiplex PCR. Clone size and the V and J calls come from that table; the DNA yielded D and trimming. The data hold over 200,000 clones, with 75% to 90% observed a single time. The CDR3 is made up of 13 amino acids. Germline values: CDR1 MNHNY, CDR2 SVGAGI (reference sequence). The V segment lost 7 bases and the J segment 8 bases; nucleotides outside the gene matches: 5. Sequencing input: peripheral blood. This TCR came from a human donor in a cohort sampled during active COVID-19. The J gene is TRBJ1-6, the V gene TRBV6-6, with 7 bases identical to TRBD1. The CDR3 nucleotides read TGTGCCAGCACCCACAGGGGTGATTCACCCCTCCACTTT. Amino acid sequence: CASTHRGDSPLHF.